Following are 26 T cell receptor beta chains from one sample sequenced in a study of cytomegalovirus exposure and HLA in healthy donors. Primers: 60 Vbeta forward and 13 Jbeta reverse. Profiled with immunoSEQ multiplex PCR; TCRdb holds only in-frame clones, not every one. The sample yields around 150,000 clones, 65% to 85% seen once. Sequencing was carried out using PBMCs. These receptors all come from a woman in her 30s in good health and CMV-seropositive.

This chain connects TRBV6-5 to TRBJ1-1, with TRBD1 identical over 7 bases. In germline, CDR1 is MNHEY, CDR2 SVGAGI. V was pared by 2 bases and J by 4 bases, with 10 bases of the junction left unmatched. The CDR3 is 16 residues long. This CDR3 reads CASSYPGGMVGTEAFF. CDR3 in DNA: TGTGCCAGCAGTTACCCAGGGGGAATGGTCGGCACTGAAGCTTTCTTT.

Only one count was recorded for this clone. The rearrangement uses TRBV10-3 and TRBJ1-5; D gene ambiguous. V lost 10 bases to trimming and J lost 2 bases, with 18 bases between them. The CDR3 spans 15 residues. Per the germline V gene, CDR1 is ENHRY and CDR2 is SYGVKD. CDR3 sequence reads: CATLREELGNQPQHF. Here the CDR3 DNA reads TGTGCCACCCTCCGGGAGGAATTAGGCAATCAGCCCCAGCATTTT.

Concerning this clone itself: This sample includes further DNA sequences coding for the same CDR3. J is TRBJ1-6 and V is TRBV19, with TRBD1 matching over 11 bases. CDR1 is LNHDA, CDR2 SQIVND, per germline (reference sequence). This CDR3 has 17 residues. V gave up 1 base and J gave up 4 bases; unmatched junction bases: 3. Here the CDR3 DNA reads TGTGCCAGTAGTATAGCCGGGACAGGGGGTTATAATTCACCCCTCCACTTT. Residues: CASSIAGTGGYNSPLHF.

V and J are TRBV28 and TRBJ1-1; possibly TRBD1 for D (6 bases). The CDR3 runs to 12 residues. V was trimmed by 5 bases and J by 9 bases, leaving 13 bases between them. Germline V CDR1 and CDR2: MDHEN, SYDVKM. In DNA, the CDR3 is TGTGCCAGCAGTCCTGGACAGCCTAAAGCTTTCTTT. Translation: CASSPGQPKAFF.

Here the CDR3 DNA reads TGTGCCAGCAGCCTTCCGGAGGGACTGCAAGAGACCCAGTACTTC. This sequence encodes CASSLPEGLQETQYF. The chain links TRBV7-9 to TRBJ2-5, with D tentatively TRBD2 (6 bases). The CDR3 consists of 15 residues. Trimming removed 5 bases at V and 2 bases at J, with 15 bases between. Germline CDR1 SEHNR, CDR2 FQNEAQ (reference sequence).

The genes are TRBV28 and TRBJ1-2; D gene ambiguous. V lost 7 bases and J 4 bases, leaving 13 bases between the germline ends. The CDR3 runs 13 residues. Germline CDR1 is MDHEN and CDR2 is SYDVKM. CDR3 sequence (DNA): TGTGCCAGCACCTACCCAGGTGGCTATGGCTACACCTTC. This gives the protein CASTYPGGYGYTF.

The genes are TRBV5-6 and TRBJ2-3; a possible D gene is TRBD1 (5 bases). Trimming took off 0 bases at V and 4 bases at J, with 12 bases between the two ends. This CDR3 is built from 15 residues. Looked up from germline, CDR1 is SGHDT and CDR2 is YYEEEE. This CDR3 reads CASSLVQGRADTQYF. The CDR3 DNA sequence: TGTGCCAGCAGCTTGGTTCAGGGAAGGGCAGATACGCAGTATTTT.

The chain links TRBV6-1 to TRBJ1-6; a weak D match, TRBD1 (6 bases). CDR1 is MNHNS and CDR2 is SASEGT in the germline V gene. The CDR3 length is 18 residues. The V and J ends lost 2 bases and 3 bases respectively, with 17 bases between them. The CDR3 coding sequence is TGTGCCAGCAGTGAACAGGGGTGGAGTAGTTTCTATAATTCACCCCTCCACTTT. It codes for CASSEQGWSSFYNSPLHF.

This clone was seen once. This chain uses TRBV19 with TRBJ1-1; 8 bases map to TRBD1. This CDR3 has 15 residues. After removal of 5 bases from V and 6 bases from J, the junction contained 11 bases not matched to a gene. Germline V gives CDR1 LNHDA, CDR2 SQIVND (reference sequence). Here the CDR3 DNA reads TGTGCCAGTAGTGACAGGGGAGGATATAGGTCTGAAGCTTTCTTT. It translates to CASSDRGGYRSEAFF.

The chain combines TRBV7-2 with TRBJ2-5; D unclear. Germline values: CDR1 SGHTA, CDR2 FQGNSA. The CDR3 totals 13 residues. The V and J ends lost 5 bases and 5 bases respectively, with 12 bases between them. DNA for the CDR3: TGTGCCAGCAGCAGTTCGTACTCGGAGACCCAGTACTTC. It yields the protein CASSSSYSETQYF.

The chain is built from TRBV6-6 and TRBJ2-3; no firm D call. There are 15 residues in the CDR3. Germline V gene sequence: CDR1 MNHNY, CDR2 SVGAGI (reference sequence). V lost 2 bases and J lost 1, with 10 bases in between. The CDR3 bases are TGTGCCAGCAGTTACCCCACCTTAGGCACAGATACGCAGTATTTT. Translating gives CASSYPTLGTDTQYF.

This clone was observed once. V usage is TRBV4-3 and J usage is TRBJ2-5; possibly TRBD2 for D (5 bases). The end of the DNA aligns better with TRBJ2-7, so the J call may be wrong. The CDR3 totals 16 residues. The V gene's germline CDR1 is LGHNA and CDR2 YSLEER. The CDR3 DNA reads TGCGCCAGCAGCCAGAATGTTTTCGGGGAAACCTACGAGCAGTACTTC. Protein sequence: CASSQNVFGETYEQYF.

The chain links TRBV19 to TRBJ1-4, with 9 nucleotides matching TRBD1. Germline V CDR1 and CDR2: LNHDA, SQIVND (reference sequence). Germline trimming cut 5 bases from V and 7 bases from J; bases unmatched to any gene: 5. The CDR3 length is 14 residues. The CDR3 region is CASSVTGGLEKLFF. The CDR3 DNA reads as TGTGCCAGTAGTGTTACAGGGGGCCTTGAAAAACTGTTTTTT.

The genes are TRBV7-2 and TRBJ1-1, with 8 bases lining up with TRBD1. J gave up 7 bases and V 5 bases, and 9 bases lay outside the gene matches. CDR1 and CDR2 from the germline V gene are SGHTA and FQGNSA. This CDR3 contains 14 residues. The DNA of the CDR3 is TGTGCCAGCAGCGACAGGGGCGCCTCACGTGAAGCTTTCTTT. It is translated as CASSDRGASREAFF.

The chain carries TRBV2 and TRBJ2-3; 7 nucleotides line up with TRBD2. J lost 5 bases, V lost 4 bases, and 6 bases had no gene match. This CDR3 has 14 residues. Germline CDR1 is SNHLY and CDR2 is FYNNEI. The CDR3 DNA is TGTGCCAGCAGTGCCCAGCGGGGAGGAGATACGCAGTATTTT. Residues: CASSAQRGGDTQYF.

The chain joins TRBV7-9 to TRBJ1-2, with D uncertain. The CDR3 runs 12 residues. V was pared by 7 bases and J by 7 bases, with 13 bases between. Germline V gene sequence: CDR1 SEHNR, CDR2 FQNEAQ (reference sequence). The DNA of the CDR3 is TGTGCCAGCACCTCGGGGTTCGGTGGCTACACCTTC. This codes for CASTSGFGGYTF.

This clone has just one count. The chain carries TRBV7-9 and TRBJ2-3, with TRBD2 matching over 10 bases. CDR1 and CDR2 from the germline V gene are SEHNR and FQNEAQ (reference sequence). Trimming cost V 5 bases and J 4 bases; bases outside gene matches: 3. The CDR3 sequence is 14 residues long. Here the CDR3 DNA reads TGTGCCAGCAGCGTGGGACTAGCGCCAGATACGCAGTATTTT. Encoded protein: CASSVGLAPDTQYF.

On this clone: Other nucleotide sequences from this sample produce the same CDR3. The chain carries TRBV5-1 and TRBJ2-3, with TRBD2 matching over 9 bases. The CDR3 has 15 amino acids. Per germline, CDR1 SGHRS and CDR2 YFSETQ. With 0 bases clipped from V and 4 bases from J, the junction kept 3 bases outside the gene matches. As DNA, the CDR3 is TGCGCCAGCAGCTTGGCATTAGCGGGGGCAGATACGCAGTATTTT. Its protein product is CASSLALAGADTQYF. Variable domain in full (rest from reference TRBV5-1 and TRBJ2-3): KAGVTQTPRYLIKTRGQQVTLSCSPISGHRSVSWYQQTPGQGLQFLFEYFSETQRNKGNFPGRFSGRQFSNSRSEMNVSTLELGDSALYLCASSLALAGADTQYFGPGTRLTVL.

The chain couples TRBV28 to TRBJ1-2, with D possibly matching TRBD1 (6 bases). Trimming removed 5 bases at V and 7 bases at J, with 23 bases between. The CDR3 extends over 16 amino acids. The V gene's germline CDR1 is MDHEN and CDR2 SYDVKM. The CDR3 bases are TGTGCCAGCAGTGCCGCCGACAGAACAGGGTCTCGTGGCTACACCTTC. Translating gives CASSAADRTGSRGYTF.

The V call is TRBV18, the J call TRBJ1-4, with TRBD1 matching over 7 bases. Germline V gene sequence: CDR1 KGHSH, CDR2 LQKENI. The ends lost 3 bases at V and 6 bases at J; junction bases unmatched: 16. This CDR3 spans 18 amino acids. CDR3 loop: CASSPIGGVGLDDEKLFF. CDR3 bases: TGTGCCAGCTCACCGATAGGGGGCGTCGGCCTAGATGATGAAAAACTGTTTTTT. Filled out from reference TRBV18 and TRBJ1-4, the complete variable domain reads NAGVMQNPRHLVRRRGQEARLRCSPMKGHSHVYWYRQLPEEGLKFMVYLQKENIIDESGMPKERFSAEFPKEGPSILRIQQVVRGDSAAYFCASSPIGGVGLDDEKLFFGSGTQLSVL.

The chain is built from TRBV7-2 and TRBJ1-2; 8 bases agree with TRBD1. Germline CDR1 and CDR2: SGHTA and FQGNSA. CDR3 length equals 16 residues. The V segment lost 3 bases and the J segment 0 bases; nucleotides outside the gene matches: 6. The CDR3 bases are TGTGCCAGCAGCTTTAACAGGGGGACTGCTAACTATGGCTACACCTTC. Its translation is CASSFNRGTANYGYTF.

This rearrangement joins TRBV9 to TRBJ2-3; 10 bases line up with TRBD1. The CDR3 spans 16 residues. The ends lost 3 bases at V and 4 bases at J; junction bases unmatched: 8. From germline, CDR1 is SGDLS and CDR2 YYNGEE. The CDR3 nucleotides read TGTGCCAGCAGCGAGCCCCGGACAGGGGGGTCAGATACGCAGTATTTT. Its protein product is CASSEPRTGGSDTQYF.

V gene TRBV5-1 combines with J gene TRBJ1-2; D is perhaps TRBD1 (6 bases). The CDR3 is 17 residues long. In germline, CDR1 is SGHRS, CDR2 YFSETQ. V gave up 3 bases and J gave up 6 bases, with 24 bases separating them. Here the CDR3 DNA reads TGCGCCAGCAGCTCGTCGCGAGGCCCAGGGGATAGGGATGGCTACACCTTC. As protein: CASSSSRGPGDRDGYTF.

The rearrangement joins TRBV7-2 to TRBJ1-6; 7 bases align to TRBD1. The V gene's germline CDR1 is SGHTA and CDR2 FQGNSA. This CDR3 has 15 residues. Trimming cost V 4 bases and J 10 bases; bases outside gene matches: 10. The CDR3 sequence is CASSSRTGRRSPLHF. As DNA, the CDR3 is TGTGCCAGCAGCTCCCGGACAGGTAGAAGATCACCCCTCCACTTT.

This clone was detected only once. The CDR3 bases are TGTGCCAGCAGCCAAGGGGACACTAGCGGGGGGAATGAGCAGTTCTTC. Its protein is CASSQGDTSGGNEQFF. V usage is TRBV4-2 and J usage is TRBJ2-1, with TRBD2 matching over 12 bases. The germline V gene encodes CDR1 LGHNA and CDR2 YNFKEQ. The CDR3 has 16 amino acids. The junction had 5 bases not matched to a gene; V was cut back by 1 base and J by 7 bases.

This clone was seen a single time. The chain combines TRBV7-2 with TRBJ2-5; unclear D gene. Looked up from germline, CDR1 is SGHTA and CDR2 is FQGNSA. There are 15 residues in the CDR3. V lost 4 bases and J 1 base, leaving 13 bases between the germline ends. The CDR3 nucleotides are TGTGCCAGCAGCTCCTATTCCACAGCCCAAGAGACCCAGTACTTC. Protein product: CASSSYSTAQETQYF.